This is a list of T cell receptor beta chains from one sample in a study of regulatory T cells in long-lasting Graves disease. Each CDR3 protein is one row after TCRdb ran MiXCR on the multiplex PCR reads. The sample includes roughly 250,000 distinct CDR3 sequences, about 17% seen only once; the top ten take 11% to 15%. Another study also made use of these data, one on T cells in Graves' hyperthyroidism and ophthalmopathy.

Source: peripheral blood mononuclear cells (PBMCs), taken at new diagnosis, from a patient treated with antithyroid drugs. Receptor source: a woman aged 25 to 39 with Graves disease. The conserved cysteine and the conserved F or W are not part of the CDR3 here.

v_call: TRBV11-2
j_call: TRBJ1-1
cdr3_aa: ASSPIQSQGVARKAF

v_call: TRBV25-1
j_call: TRBJ1-2
cdr3_aa: ASSDDFGYGYT

v_call: TRBV7-8
j_call: TRBJ1-2
cdr3_aa: ASSLVSSAGGYGYT

v_call: TRBV6-5
j_call: TRBJ1-3
cdr3_aa: ASSYGQVGNTIY

v_call: TRBV11-2
j_call: -
cdr3_aa: ASSLGGATGTQY

v_call: TRBV5-8
j_call: TRBJ1-2
cdr3_aa: ASSLRTVRAYGYT

v_call: TRBV7-2
j_call: TRBJ1-3
cdr3_aa: ASCRDRGNTIY

v_call: TRBV12-3/TRBV12-4
j_call: TRBJ2-1
cdr3_aa: ASSSTNEQF

v_call: TRBV7-2
j_call: TRBJ2-7
cdr3_aa: ASSPLASVYYEQY

v_call: TRBV25-1
j_call: TRBJ2-7
cdr3_aa: ASSRGAMGSYEQY

v_call: TRBV12-3/TRBV12-4
j_call: TRBJ2-3
cdr3_aa: ASSLWLAGGADTQY

v_call: TRBV27
j_call: TRBJ2-1
cdr3_aa: ASSLRDARVDEQF

v_call: TRBV20-1
j_call: TRBJ2-7
cdr3_aa: SAKHGQGEQY

v_call: TRBV7-2
j_call: TRBJ2-6
cdr3_aa: ASRLKRAGALSGANVLT

v_call: TRBV12-3/TRBV12-4
j_call: TRBJ2-1
cdr3_aa: ASRISGGTNNEQF

v_call: TRBV3-1
j_call: TRBJ2-7
cdr3_aa: ASSQDRYRWYEQY

v_call: TRBV12-3/TRBV12-4
j_call: TRBJ2-5
cdr3_aa: ASSRLEETQY

v_call: TRBV29-1
j_call: TRBJ1-2
cdr3_aa: SVRSTIFYGYT

v_call: TRBV3-1
j_call: TRBJ2-3
cdr3_aa: ASSQGMDTQY

v_call: TRBV2
j_call: TRBJ2-7
cdr3_aa: ASSEEGRGPSYEQY

v_call: TRBV11-2
j_call: TRBJ1-6
cdr3_aa: ASSRTGGESPLH

v_call: TRBV19
j_call: TRBJ1-2
cdr3_aa: ASNSFDGGWYGYT

v_call: TRBV2
j_call: TRBJ2-2
cdr3_aa: ASSTGLGDGELF

v_call: TRBV12-3/TRBV12-4
j_call: TRBJ1-2
cdr3_aa: ASRKDRADYGYT

v_call: TRBV7-9
j_call: TRBJ2-7
cdr3_aa: ASSLGLGQY

v_call: TRBV12-3/TRBV12-4
j_call: TRBJ1-5
cdr3_aa: ASSWGRDQPQH

v_call: TRBV3-1
j_call: TRBJ2-3
cdr3_aa: ASSQDPRTDTQY

v_call: TRBV6-1
j_call: TRBJ2-2
cdr3_aa: ASRTGLLNTGELF

v_call: TRBV2
j_call: TRBJ2-7
cdr3_aa: ASSLQPLYEQY

v_call: TRBV9
j_call: TRBJ1-1
cdr3_aa: ASSVASGTEAF

v_call: TRBV6-1
j_call: TRBJ2-6
cdr3_aa: ASSEIGSGANVLT

v_call: TRBV4-1
j_call: TRBJ1-2
cdr3_aa: ASSQINDRADYGCT

v_call: TRBV19
j_call: TRBJ1-5
cdr3_aa: ASSTVPEAGRDSNQPQH

v_call: TRBV2
j_call: TRBJ2-3
cdr3_aa: ASSELGGGATDTQY

v_call: TRBV7-2
j_call: TRBJ1-5
cdr3_aa: ASSFQGISNQPQH

v_call: TRBV9
j_call: TRBJ1-1
cdr3_aa: ASSTLDTEAF

v_call: TRBV12-3/TRBV12-4
j_call: TRBJ1-1
cdr3_aa: ASSLLTGGVAEAF

v_call: TRBV20-1
j_call: TRBJ2-7
cdr3_aa: SVRQGSYEQY

v_call: TRBV5-1
j_call: TRBJ2-7
cdr3_aa: ASSQPGQAYYEQY

v_call: TRBV27
j_call: TRBJ1-2
cdr3_aa: ASRRIQPNYGYT

v_call: TRBV24-1
j_call: TRBJ2-2
cdr3_aa: ATSDGTGYTGELF

v_call: TRBV27
j_call: TRBJ2-7
cdr3_aa: ASSFRDRERYEQY

v_call: TRBV6-1
j_call: TRBJ2-2
cdr3_aa: ASSEVRAGTGELF

v_call: TRBV5-1
j_call: TRBJ1-1
cdr3_aa: ASSGTLPTEAF

v_call: TRBV2
j_call: TRBJ2-1
cdr3_aa: ASSARVRKDEQF

v_call: TRBV20-1
j_call: TRBJ2-5
cdr3_aa: SASRGDLQETQY

v_call: TRBV6-1
j_call: TRBJ2-7
cdr3_aa: ASDNLGTAAYEQY

v_call: TRBV29-1
j_call: TRBJ1-2
cdr3_aa: SVEGPDRERFT

v_call: TRBV5-1
j_call: TRBJ1-1
cdr3_aa: ASSLKQGKNTEAF

v_call: TRBV13
j_call: TRBJ2-1
cdr3_aa: ASSLPTGEQF

v_call: TRBV13
j_call: TRBJ1-2
cdr3_aa: ASSFQVAYGYT

v_call: TRBV28
j_call: TRBJ1-3
cdr3_aa: ASMIQGSNTIY

v_call: TRBV12-3/TRBV12-4
j_call: TRBJ2-1
cdr3_aa: ASSLTDRGPGEQF

v_call: TRBV7-9
j_call: TRBJ1-5
cdr3_aa: ASSLGIGSNQPQH

v_call: TRBV6-1
j_call: TRBJ1-2
cdr3_aa: ASSDNGLDGYT

v_call: TRBV27
j_call: TRBJ2-1
cdr3_aa: ASSLNRGGDEQF

v_call: TRBV6-5
j_call: TRBJ1-2
cdr3_aa: ASSYGGANYGYT

v_call: TRBV11-2
j_call: TRBJ2-1
cdr3_aa: ASSLVGGARYNEQF

v_call: TRBV7-9
j_call: TRBJ1-5
cdr3_aa: ASSSSKGASNQPQH

v_call: TRBV9
j_call: TRBJ2-3
cdr3_aa: ASRDDSGGAPDTQY